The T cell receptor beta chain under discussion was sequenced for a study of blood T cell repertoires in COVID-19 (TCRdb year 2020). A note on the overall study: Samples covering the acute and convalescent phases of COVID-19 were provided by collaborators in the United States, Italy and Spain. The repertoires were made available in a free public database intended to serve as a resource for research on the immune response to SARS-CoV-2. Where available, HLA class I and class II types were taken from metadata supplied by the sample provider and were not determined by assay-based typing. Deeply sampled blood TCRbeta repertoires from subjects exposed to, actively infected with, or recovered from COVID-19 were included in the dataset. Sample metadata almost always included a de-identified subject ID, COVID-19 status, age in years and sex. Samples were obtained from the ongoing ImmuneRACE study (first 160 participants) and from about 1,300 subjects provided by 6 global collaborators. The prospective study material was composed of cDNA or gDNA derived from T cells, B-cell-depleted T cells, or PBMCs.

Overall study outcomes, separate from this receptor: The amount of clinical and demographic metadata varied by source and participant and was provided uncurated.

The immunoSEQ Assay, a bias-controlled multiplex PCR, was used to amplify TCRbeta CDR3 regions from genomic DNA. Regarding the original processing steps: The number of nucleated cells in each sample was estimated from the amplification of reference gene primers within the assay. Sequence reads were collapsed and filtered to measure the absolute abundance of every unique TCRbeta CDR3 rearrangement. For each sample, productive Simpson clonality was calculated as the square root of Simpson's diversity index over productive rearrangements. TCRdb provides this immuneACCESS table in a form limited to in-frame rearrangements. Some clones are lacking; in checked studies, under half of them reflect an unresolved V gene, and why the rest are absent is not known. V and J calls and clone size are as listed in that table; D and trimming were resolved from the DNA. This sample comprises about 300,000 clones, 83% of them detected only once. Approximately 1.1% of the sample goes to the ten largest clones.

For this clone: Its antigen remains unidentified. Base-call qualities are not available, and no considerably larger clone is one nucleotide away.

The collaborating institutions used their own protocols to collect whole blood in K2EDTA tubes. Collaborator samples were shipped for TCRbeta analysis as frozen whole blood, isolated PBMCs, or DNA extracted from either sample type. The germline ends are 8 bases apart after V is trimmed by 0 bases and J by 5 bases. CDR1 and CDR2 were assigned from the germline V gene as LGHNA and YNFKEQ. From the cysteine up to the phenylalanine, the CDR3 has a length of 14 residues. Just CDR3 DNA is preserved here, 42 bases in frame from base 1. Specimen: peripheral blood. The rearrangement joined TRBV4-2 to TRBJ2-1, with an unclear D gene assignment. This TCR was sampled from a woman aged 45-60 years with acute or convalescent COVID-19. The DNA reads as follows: TGTGCCAGCAGCCAAGATACAGCCAACAATGAGCAGTTCTTC. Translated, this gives CASSQDTANNEQFF.